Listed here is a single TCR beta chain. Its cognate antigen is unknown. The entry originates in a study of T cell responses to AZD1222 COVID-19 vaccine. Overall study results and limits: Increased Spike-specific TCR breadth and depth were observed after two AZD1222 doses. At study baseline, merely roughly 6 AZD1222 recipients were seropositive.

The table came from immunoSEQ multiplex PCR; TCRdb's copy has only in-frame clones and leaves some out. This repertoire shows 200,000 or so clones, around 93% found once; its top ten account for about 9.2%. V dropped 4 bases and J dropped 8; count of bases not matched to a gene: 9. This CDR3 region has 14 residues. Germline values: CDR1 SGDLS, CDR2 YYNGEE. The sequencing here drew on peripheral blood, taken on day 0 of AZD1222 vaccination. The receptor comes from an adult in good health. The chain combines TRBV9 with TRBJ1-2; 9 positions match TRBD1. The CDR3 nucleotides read TGTGCCAGCAGCACCACAGGGGGCGCGGGGGGCTACACCTTC. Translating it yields CASSTTGGAGGYTF.